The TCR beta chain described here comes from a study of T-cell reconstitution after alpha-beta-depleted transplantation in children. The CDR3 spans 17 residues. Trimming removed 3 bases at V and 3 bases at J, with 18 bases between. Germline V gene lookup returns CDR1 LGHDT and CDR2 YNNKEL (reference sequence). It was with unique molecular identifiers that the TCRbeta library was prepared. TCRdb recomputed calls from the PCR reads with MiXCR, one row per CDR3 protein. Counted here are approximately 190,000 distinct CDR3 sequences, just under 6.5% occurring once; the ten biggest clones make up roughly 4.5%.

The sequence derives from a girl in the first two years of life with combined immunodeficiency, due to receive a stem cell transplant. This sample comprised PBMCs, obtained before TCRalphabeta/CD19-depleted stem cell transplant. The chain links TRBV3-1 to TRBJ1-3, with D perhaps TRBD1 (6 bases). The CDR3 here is CASSHGLLGGRGNTIYF. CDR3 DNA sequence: TGTGCCAGCAGCCATGGGTTATTAGGGGGGCGTGGAAACACCATATATTTT. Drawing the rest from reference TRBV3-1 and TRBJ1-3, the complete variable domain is DTAVSQTPKYLVTQMGNDKSIKCEQNLGHDTMYWYKQDSKKFLKIMFSYNNKELIINETVPNRFSPKSPDKAHLNLHINSLELGDSAVYFCASSHGLLGGRGNTIYFGEGSWLTVV.